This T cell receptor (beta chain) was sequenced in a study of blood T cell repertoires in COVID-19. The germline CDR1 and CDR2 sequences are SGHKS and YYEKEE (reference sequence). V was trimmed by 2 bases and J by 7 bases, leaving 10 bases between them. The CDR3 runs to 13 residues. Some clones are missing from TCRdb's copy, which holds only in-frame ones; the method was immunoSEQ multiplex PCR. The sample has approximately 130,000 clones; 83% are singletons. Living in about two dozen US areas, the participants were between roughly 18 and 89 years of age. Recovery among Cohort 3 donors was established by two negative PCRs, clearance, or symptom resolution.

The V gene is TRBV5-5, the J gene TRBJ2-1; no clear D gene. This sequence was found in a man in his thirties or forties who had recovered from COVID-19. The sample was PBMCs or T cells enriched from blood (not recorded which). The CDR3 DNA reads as TGTGCCAGCAGCTTCTCTCCCGGGAATGAGCAGTTCTTC. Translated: CASSFSPGNEQFF.